This T cell receptor (beta chain) emerged from a study of Ad26.COV2.S vaccination and SARS-CoV-2 variants. Study context: The vaccine Ad26.COV2.S was put into the muscle once, or twice with 56 days between.

Treatment of the sample: roughly 19 received Ad26.COV2.S at low or high dose, single or two shots; several received placebo; per-sample allocation not given. Material that was analyzed had been drawn on day 63 after the first vaccine or placebo injection. Based in Boston, the donor was an adult of 18-55 years. The CDR3 consists of 15 residues. Germline V CDR1 and CDR2: SEHNR, FQNEAQ (reference sequence). V gave up 5 bases and J gave up 4 bases, with 14 bases separating them. Assay: immunoSEQ multiplex PCR; the TCRdb copy retains only in-frame clones and omits some. The sample includes around 340,000 clones, 75% to 90% of them seen just once.

The sample consisted of peripheral blood, taken in a trial of Ad26.COV2.S vaccine versus placebo. The genes are TRBV7-9 and TRBJ2-2; possible D gene TRBD2, 5 bases. The TCR originated in a person aged 18-65 years who received the Ad26.COV2.S COVID-19 vaccine or a placebo. The CDR3 loop is CASSPFGLFTGELFF. CDR3 nucleotide sequence: TGTGCCAGCAGCCCATTCGGACTCTTCACCGGGGAGCTGTTTTTT.